One and the same sample provided the 26 T cell receptor beta chains below, sequenced in a study of cytotoxic CD8 clonotypes in ibrutinib-treated CLL. TCRdb's table, derived via immunoSEQ multiplex PCR, lists solely in-frame clones and lacks some. Here the sample spans about 89,000 clones, roughly 80% being singletons. Sequenced here: PBMCs, sampled after 12 months of ibrutinib treatment. The receptors here all came from a human donor with chronic lymphocytic leukemia.

V is TRBV18 and J is TRBJ1-1; no reliable D call. Germline lookup yields CDR1 KGHSH and CDR2 LQKENI. The CDR3 has 15 amino acids. Trimming cost V 2 bases and J 5 bases, with 15 bases left between them. CDR3 nucleotide sequence: TGTGCCAGCTCACCAGGAGGTAAGGGTCAGACTGAAGCTTTCTTT. As protein: CASSPGGKGQTEAFF.

This clone was recorded a few times. The gene calls are TRBV11-1 and TRBJ1-3; 7 bases match TRBD1. Germline CDR1 and CDR2: SGHAT and FQDESV (reference sequence). V gave up 4 bases and J gave up 4 bases; unmatched junction bases: 7. The CDR3 sequence is 15 residues long. CDR3: CASSSDRRDGNTIYF. In DNA form, the CDR3 reads TGTGCCAGCAGCTCGGACAGGAGGGACGGAAACACCATATATTTT.

The chain employs TRBV4-2 and TRBJ2-1, with TRBD1 matching 10 bases. V was pared by 3 bases and J by 7 bases, with 15 bases of the junction left unmatched. Germline V gene lookup returns CDR1 LGHNA and CDR2 YNFKEQ. The CDR3 length is 18 residues. The CDR3 region has the DNA TGTGCCAGCAGCCAGTTATCACAGGGGGACAGGGGAGGAAATGAGCAGTTCTTC. It codes for CASSQLSQGDRGGNEQFF.

The chain carries TRBV25-1 and TRBJ2-1, with D possibly being TRBD1 or TRBD2 (6 bases each). Germline lookup yields CDR1 MGHDK and CDR2 SYGVNS. The CDR3 runs to 15 residues. V lost 4 bases, J lost 7 bases, and 17 bases lay in between. The CDR3 loop reads CASSALGGTWNEQFF. The CDR3 nucleotides read TGTGCCAGCAGTGCCCTGGGGGGCACTTGGAATGAGCAGTTCTTC.

About this clone itself: Other DNA sequences in the same sample also yield this CDR3. V and J are TRBV9 and TRBJ1-2, with a possible D match to TRBD1 (5 bases). CDR3 length: 14 residues. Germline V CDR1 and CDR2: SGDLS, YYNGEE. V was pared by 1 base and J by 0 bases, with 7 bases between. The CDR3 DNA reads as TGTGCCAGCAGCGTATCAGGGACTAACTATGGCTACACCTTC. This translates into CASSVSGTNYGYTF.

This chain connects TRBV25-1 to TRBJ2-5; D might be TRBD2 (5 bases). Germline assignment: CDR1 MGHDK and CDR2 SYGVNS. This CDR3 spans 13 amino acids. With 3 bases removed from V and 5 bases from J, the gap between germline ends came to 10 bases. Here the CDR3 reads CASSESRGETQYF. In DNA form, the CDR3 reads TGTGCCAGCAGTGAGAGTAGAGGGGAGACCCAGTACTTC. The full variable domain, in which reference TRBV25-1 and TRBJ2-5 provide the parts outside the CDR3, is EADIYQTPRYLVIGTGKKITLECSQTMGHDKMYWYQQDPGMELHLIHYSYGVNSTEKGDLSSESTVSRIRTEHFPLTLESARPSHTSQYLCASSESRGETQYFGPGTRLLVL.

The J gene is TRBJ2-7, the V gene TRBV15, with D possibly being TRBD1 (6 bases). V lost 3 bases to trimming and J lost 5 bases, with 11 bases between them. There are 13 residues in the CDR3. Germline V gene lookup returns CDR1 LNHNV and CDR2 YYDKDF (reference sequence). The CDR3 sequence: CATSRARGDEQYF. The CDR3, as DNA: TGTGCCACCAGCAGGGCCAGGGGAGACGAGCAGTACTTC.

The chain joins TRBV14 to TRBJ2-7; perhaps D is TRBD1 or TRBD2 (6 bases each). Germline values: CDR1 SGHDN, CDR2 FVKESK. Trimming cost V 4 bases and J 6 bases, with 16 bases left between them. The CDR3 consists of 14 residues. CDR3 bases: TGTGCCAGCAGCCTCGTAACGGGGGCTCGCGAGCAGTACTTC. Residues: CASSLVTGAREQYF.

The J gene is TRBJ1-3, the V gene TRBV30; D unclear. The CDR3 is 12 amino acids. The germline V and J ends were trimmed by 8 bases and 4 bases, with 12 bases remaining between them. CDR1 and CDR2 from the germline V gene are GTSNPN and SVGIG (reference sequence). The CDR3 loop is CASWMSGNTIYF. CDR3 DNA: TGTGCCAGCTGGATGAGCGGAAACACCATATATTTT.

Notes on this clone: The junction departs from germline at one end; a sequencing error may be responsible. V gene TRBV9 combines with J gene TRBJ2-3; D remains ambiguous. Germline CDR1 is SGDLS and CDR2 is YYNGEE. This CDR3 spans 15 amino acids. The CDR3 bases are TGTGCCAGCAGGGTAGGGAATCCTAGCACAGATACGCAGTATTTT. It translates to CASRVGNPSTDTQYF. Full variable domain (remainder filled in from reference TRBV9 and TRBJ2-3): DSGVTQTPKHLITATGQRVTLRCSPRSGDLSVYWYQQSLDQGLQFLIQYYNGEERAKGNILERFSAQQFPDLHSELNLSSLELGDSALYFCASRVGNPSTDTQYFGPGTRLTVL.

The chain carries TRBV19 and TRBJ1-4, with D perhaps TRBD1 (5 bases). V gave up 3 bases and J gave up 6 bases, with 11 bases separating them. The CDR3 has 14 residues. From germline, CDR1 is LNHDA and CDR2 SQIVND (reference sequence). The CDR3 nucleotides are TGTGCCAGTAGTATGGATACGGGGCATGAAAAACTGTTTTTT. This sequence encodes CASSMDTGHEKLFF.

V gene TRBV4-1 combines with J gene TRBJ2-3; D is unclear. Trimming pared 4 bases from V and 3 bases from J, leaving 17 bases between. The length of the CDR3 is 16 residues. Germline values: CDR1 MGHRA, CDR2 YSYEKL. This CDR3 reads CASSPEGFLLTDTQYF. DNA of the CDR3: TGCGCCAGCAGCCCAGAAGGGTTTCTTCTTACAGATACGCAGTATTTT.

The gene calls are TRBV7-9 and TRBJ2-5; D remains unclear. CDR3 length: 14 amino acids. Germline CDR1 and CDR2: SEHNR and FQNEAQ (reference sequence). The V end was cut by 3 bases, the J end by 3 bases, with 11 bases between. In DNA form, the CDR3 reads TGTGCCAGCAGCTTTTTGCATTGGAAAGAGACCCAGTACTTC. It translates to CASSFLHWKETQYF.

The J gene is TRBJ2-2, the V gene TRBV7-3; no definite D call. The CDR3 is 12 amino acids. Trimming took 5 bases from V and 3 from J, leaving 4 bases between them. The germline V gene has CDR1 SGHTA and CDR2 FQGTGA. In nucleotides, the CDR3 is TGTGCCAGCAGCCAATACACCGGGGAGCTGTTTTTT. Residues: CASSQYTGELFF.

J is TRBJ1-2 and V is TRBV7-8; D is possibly TRBD1 (5 bases). CDR1 SGHVS and CDR2 FQNEAQ come from the germline V gene. With 1 base removed from V and 2 bases from J, the gap between germline ends came to 14 bases. The CDR3 totals 16 residues. Here the CDR3 DNA reads TGTGCCAGCAGCTTAGGGACATGGACGATAAACTATGGCTACACCTTC. Amino acid sequence: CASSLGTWTINYGYTF. Looking up the rest from reference TRBV7-8 and TRBJ1-2 gives the full variable domain: GAGVSQSPRYKVAKRGQDVALRCDPISGHVSLFWYQQALGQGPEFLTYFQNEAQLDKSGLPSDRFFAERPEGSVSTLKIQRTQQEDSAVYLCASSLGTWTINYGYTFGSGTRLTVV.

V usage is TRBV9 and J usage is TRBJ2-5; possibly TRBD2 for D (7 bases). The V gene's germline CDR1 is SGDLS and CDR2 YYNGEE. CDR3 length: 14 residues. The V and J ends lost 4 bases and 3 bases respectively, with 13 bases between them. In DNA, the CDR3 is TGTGCCAGCAGCCCTGGGGGGGCAAAAGAGACCCAGTACTTC. Its protein product is CASSPGGAKETQYF.

This clone appeared once. The V gene is TRBV5-1, the J gene TRBJ1-2; maybe TRBD1 (6 bases). The V and J ends lost 3 bases and 2 bases respectively, with 11 bases between them. The CDR3 contains 14 residues. Germline CDR1 reads SGHRS; CDR2 reads YFSETQ. Written as DNA, the CDR3 is TGCGCCAGCAGCTACGAGGGGGGAAACTATGGCTACACCTTC. Encoded protein: CASSYEGGNYGYTF. Combining the CDR3 with reference TRBV5-1 and TRBJ1-2 gives the whole variable domain KAGVTQTPRYLIKTRGQQVTLSCSPISGHRSVSWYQQTPGQGLQFLFEYFSETQRNKGNFPGRFSGRQFSNSRSEMNVSTLELGDSALYLCASSYEGGNYGYTFGSGTRLTVV.

The chain employs TRBV7-2 and TRBJ2-5; unclear D gene. V was clipped by 5 bases and J by 2 bases, with 18 bases between them. The CDR3 runs to 16 residues. Germline V CDR1 and CDR2: SGHTA, FQGNSA. As DNA, the CDR3 is TGTGCCAGCAGCCTAGATTTTGGACGGTTACAAGAGACCCAGTACTTC. The encoded protein is CASSLDFGRLQETQYF.

The chain combines TRBV5-4 with TRBJ2-7, with TRBD1 matching over 9 bases. The CDR3 spans 15 residues. Germline CDR1 and CDR2: SGHNT and YYREEE (reference sequence). With 4 bases clipped from V and 6 bases from J, the junction kept 11 bases outside the gene matches. CDR3 residues: CASSPDRGQGVEQYF. CDR3 coding DNA: TGTGCCAGCAGCCCCGATCGGGGACAGGGAGTCGAGCAGTACTTC.

The CDR3: CASNREAQNGYGYTF. The CDR3 DNA reads TGTGCCAGCAACCGGGAGGCACAGAATGGCTATGGCTACACCTTC. This chain joins TRBV28 and TRBJ1-2; D is unclear. CDR3 size: 15 residues. Per germline, CDR1 MDHEN and CDR2 SYDVKM. The V gene lost 7 bases and the J gene lost 4 bases, with 19 bases spanning the gap.

This clone appeared once. The V call is TRBV7-2, the J call TRBJ1-5; maybe TRBD1 (6 bases). Germline V gives CDR1 SGHTA, CDR2 FQGNSA. Trimming cost V 1 base and J 4 bases, with 20 bases left between them. The CDR3 is made up of 18 amino acids. CDR3 coding DNA: TGTGCCAGCAGCTTAGTCAGTCTTATGGGGGGCGCGAATCAGCCCCAGCATTTT. The encoded protein is CASSLVSLMGGANQPQHF.

The chain uses TRBV11-3 and TRBJ2-1; 9 nucleotides line up with TRBD1. CDR3 size: 14 residues. The ends lost 5 bases at V and 8 bases at J; junction bases unmatched: 7. Germline CDR1 reads SGHNT; CDR2 reads YENEEA. The CDR3 protein is CASSLGQGWDEQFF. The CDR3 DNA reads as TGTGCCAGCAGCCTCGGACAGGGGTGGGATGAGCAGTTCTTC.

The rearrangement uses TRBV19 and TRBJ1-2, with 10 bases identical to TRBD1. Trimming removed 7 bases from V and 8 bases from J; junction bases left unmatched: 10. Looked up from germline, CDR1 is LNHDA and CDR2 is SQIVND (reference sequence). The CDR3 extends over 14 amino acids. Written as DNA, the CDR3 is TGTGCCAGTAACCCCGGGACAGGGGTACGCGGCTACACCTTC. It codes for CASNPGTGVRGYTF.

The chain recombines TRBV6-5 with TRBJ2-3; TRBD2 aligns across 10 bases. V dropped 4 bases and J dropped 0; count of bases not matched to a gene: 4. The CDR3 loop spans 16 amino acids. Germline lookup yields CDR1 MNHEY and CDR2 SVGAGI. The CDR3: CASSLTSGVSTDTQYF. CDR3 bases: TGTGCCAGCAGTTTAACTAGCGGGGTGAGCACAGATACGCAGTATTTT.

This sequence joins TRBV4-1 and TRBJ1-5, with D uncertain. The V end was cut by 2 bases, the J end by 0 bases, with 11 bases between. The germline V gene encodes CDR1 MGHRA and CDR2 YSYEKL. The CDR3 spans 16 residues. The DNA of the CDR3 is TGCGCCAGCAGCCAAACAGCGGCCGTTAGCAATCAGCCCCAGCATTTT. Translated, it gives CASSQTAAVSNQPQHF.

The chain links TRBV30 to TRBJ1-3; D ambiguous. The CDR3 sequence is 17 residues long. Between the trimmed V and J ends, which lost 1 base and 2 bases, there was a span of 18 bases. Germline values: CDR1 GTSNPN, CDR2 SVGIG (reference sequence). CDR3 region: CAWSGFKGKETGNTIYF. CDR3 bases: TGTGCCTGGAGTGGGTTTAAAGGGAAGGAAACTGGAAACACCATATATTTT.